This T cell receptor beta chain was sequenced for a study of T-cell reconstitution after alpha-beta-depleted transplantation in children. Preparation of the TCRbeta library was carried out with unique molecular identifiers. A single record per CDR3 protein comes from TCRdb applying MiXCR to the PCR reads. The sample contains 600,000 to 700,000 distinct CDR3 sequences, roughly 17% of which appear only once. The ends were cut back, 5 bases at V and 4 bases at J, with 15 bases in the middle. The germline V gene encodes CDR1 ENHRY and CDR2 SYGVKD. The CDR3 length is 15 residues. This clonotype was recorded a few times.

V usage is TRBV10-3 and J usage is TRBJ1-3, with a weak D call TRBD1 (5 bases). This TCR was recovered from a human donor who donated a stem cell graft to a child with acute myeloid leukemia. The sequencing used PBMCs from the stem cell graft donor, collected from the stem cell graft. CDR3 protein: CAISSRVDEGNTIYF. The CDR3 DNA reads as TGTGCCATCAGTTCCAGGGTGGATGAAGGAAACACCATATATTTT.